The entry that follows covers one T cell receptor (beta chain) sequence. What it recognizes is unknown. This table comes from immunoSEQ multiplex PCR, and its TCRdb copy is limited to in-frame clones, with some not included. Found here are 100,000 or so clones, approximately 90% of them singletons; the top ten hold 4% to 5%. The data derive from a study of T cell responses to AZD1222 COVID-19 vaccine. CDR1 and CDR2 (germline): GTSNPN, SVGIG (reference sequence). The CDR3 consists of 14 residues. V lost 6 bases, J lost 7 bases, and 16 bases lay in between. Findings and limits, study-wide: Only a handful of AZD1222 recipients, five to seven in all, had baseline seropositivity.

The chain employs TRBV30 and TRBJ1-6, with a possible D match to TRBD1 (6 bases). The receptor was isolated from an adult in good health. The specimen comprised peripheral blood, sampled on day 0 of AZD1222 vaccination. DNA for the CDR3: TGTGCCTGCCGAGGGGACATTGGGAATTCACCCCTCCACTTT. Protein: CACRGDIGNSPLHF.